The clone carrying this T cell receptor (beta chain) was observed a handful of times. The antigen is unknown. This specimen comes from a study of blood T cells in healthy people across ages. Study-wide results and limits: Diversity figures based on one million T cells were deemed too low.

Alongside a J-beta primer mix, a sample-barcoded 5' primer served in a second PCR lasting about 7 to 11 cycles. All cDNA molecules were each tagged by a template-switch adaptor with 12 random nucleotides. TCRdb used MiXCR to reprocess the 5' RACE reads, holding one entry per CDR3 protein. The sample consists of approximately 800,000 distinct CDR3 sequences, more than 50% of them appearing once. Sequencing used blood. This TCR derives from a man between 40 and 49 years old in good health.

In DNA, the CDR3 is TGCAGCGTTGAAGTAGTGAGGACGGACTATGGCTACACCTTC. Its translation is CSVEVVRTDYGYTF. J is TRBJ1-2 and V is TRBV29-1, with D unresolved. Per germline, CDR1 SQVTM and CDR2 ANQGSEA. This CDR3 has 14 residues. The V end was cut by 1 base, the J end by 3 bases, with 12 bases between.